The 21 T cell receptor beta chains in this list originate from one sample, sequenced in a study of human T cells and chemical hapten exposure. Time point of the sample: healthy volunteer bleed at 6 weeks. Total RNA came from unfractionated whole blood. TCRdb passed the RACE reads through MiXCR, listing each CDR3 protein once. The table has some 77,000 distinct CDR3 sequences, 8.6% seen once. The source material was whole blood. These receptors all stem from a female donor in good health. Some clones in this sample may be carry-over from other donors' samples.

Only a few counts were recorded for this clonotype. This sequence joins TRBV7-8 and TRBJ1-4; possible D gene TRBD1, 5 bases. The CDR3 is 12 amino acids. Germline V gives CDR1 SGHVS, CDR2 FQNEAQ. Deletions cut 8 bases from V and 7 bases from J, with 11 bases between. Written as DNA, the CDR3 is TGTGCCAGCGGGCAGGGTGGTGAAAAACTGTTTTTT. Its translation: CASGQGGEKLFF.

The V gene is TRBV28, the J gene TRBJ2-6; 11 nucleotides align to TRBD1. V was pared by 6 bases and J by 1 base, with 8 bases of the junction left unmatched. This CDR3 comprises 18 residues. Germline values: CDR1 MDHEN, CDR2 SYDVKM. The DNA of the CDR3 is TGTGCCAGCAGCTCCCGGGACAGGGGGTGTTCTGGGGCCAACGTCCTGACTTTC. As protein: CASSSRDRGCSGANVLTF.

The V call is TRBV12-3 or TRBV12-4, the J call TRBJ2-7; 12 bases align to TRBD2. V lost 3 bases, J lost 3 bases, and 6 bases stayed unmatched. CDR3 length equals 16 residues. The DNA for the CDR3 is TGTGCCAGCAGTTTTGGGTCGGGACTAGCGGGCTACGAGCAGTACTTC. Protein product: CASSFGSGLAGYEQYF.

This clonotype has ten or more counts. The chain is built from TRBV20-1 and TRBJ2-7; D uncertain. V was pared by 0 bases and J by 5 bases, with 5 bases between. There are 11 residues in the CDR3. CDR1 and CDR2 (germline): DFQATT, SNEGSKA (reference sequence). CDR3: CSARDADEQYF. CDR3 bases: TGCAGTGCTAGAGACGCAGACGAGCAGTACTTC.

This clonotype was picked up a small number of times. CDR3 in amino acids: CAWSVSGASGNTIYF. CDR3 bases: TGTGCCTGGAGTGTTTCCGGGGCTTCTGGAAACACCATATATTTT. The chain employs TRBV30 and TRBJ1-3, with a weak D call TRBD1 (5 bases). V was clipped by 0 bases and J by 1 base, with 10 bases between them. CDR1 GTSNPN and CDR2 SVGIG come from the germline V gene (reference sequence). The CDR3 sequence is 15 residues long.

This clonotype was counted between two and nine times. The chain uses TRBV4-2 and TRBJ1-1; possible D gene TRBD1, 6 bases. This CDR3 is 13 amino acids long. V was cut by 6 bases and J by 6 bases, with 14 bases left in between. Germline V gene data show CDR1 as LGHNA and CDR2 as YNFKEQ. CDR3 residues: CASRTTGISEAFF. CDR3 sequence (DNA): TGTGCCAGCAGAACCACAGGGATCTCTGAAGCTTTCTTT.

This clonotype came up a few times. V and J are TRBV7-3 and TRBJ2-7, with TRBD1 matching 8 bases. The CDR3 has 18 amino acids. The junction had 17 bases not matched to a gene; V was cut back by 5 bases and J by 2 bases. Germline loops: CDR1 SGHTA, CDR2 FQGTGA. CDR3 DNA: TGTGCCAGCAGCCCCTATGGGACAGGCGTCCAAGGGACCTACGAGCAGTACTTC. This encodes CASSPYGTGVQGTYEQYF.

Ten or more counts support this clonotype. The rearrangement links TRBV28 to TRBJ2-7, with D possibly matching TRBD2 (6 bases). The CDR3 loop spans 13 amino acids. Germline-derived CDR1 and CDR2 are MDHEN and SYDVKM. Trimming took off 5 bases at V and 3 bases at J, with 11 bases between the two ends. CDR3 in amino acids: CASSRGTGYEQYF. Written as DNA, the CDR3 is TGTGCCAGCAGTCGCGGGACTGGCTACGAGCAGTACTTC. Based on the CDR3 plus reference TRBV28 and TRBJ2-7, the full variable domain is DVKVTQSSRYLVKRTGEKVFLECVQDMDHENMFWYRQDPGLGLRLIYFSYDVKMKEKGDIPEGYSVSREKKERFSLILESASTNQTSMYLCASSRGTGYEQYFGPGTRLTVT.

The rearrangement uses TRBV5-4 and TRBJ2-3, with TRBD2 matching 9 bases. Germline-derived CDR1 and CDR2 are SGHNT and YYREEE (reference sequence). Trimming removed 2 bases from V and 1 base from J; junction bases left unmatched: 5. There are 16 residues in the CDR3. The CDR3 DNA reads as TGTGCCAGCAGCTTATATAGCGGGGGAGGCACAGATACGCAGTATTTT. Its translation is CASSLYSGGGTDTQYF.

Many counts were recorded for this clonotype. Written as DNA, the CDR3 is TGCGCCAGCAGACCGGGACTAGCGGGGGGCGCAGATACGCAGTATTTT. Translating it yields CASRPGLAGGADTQYF. This chain joins TRBV5-1 and TRBJ2-3; 15 bases map to TRBD2. Germline V lookup: CDR1 SGHRS, CDR2 YFSETQ. V was clipped by 5 bases and J by 4 bases; unmatched bases: 5. CDR3 size: 16 residues. The full variable domain, in which reference TRBV5-1 and TRBJ2-3 provide the parts outside the CDR3, is KAGVTQTPRYLIKTRGQQVTLSCSPISGHRSVSWYQQTPGQGLQFLFEYFSETQRNKGNFPGRFSGRQFSNSRSEMNVSTLELGDSALYLCASRPGLAGGADTQYFGPGTRLTVL.

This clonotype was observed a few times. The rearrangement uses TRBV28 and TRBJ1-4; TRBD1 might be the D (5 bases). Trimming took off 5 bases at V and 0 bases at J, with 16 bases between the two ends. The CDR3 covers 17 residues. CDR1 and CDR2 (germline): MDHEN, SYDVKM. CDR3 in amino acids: CASSHRDSAATNEKLFF. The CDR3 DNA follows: TGTGCCAGCAGTCACCGGGACTCCGCTGCAACTAATGAAAAACTGTTTTTT.

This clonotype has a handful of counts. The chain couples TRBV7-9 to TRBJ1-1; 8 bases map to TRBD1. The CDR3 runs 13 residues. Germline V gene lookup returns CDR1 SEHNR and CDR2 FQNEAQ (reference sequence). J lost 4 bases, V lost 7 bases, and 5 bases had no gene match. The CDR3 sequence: CASIRQGSTEAFF. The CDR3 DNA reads TGTGCCAGCATTCGACAGGGGAGCACTGAAGCTTTCTTT.

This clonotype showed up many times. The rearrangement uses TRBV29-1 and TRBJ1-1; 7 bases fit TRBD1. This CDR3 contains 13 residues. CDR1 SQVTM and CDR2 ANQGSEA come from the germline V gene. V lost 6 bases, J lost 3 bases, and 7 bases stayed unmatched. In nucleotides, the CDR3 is TGCAGCGTCTCTACTCAGGGGGACACTGAAGCTTTCTTT. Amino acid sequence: CSVSTQGDTEAFF.

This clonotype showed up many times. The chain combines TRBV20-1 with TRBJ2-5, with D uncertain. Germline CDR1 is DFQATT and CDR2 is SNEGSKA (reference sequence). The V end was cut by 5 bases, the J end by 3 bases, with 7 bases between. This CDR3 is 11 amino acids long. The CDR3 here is CSAGPEETQYF. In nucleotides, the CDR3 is TGCAGTGCTGGACCTGAAGAGACCCAGTACTTC.

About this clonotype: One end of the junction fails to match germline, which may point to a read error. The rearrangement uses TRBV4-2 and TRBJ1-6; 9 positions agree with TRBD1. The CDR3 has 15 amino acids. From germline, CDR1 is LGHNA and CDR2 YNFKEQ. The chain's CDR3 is CASSLRDREASPPHF. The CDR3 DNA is TGTGCCAGCAGCCTCCGGGACAGGGAGGCCTCACCCCCCCACTTT.

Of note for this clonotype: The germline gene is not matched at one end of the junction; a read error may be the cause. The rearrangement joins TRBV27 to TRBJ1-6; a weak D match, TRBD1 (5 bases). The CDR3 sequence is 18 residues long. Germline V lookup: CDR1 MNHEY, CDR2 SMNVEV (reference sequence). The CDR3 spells CASSLYRGRSGYNSPLNF. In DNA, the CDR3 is TGTGCCAGCAGTTTGTATAGGGGAAGGTCGGGCTATAATTCACCCCTCAACTTT.

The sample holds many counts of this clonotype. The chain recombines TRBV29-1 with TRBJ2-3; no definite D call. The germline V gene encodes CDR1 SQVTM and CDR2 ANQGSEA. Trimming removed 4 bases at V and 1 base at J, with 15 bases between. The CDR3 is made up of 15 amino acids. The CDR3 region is CSVGTVRGGTDTQYF. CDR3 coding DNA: TGCAGCGTTGGGACCGTTCGAGGTGGCACAGATACGCAGTATTTT.

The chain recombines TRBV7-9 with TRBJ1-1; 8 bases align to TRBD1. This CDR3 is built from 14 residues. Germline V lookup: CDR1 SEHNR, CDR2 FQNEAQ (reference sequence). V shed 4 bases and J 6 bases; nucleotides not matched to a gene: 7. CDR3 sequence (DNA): TGTGCCAGCAGCTCAAGGGTCAGGGGGCCTGAAGCTTTCTTT. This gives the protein CASSSRVRGPEAFF.

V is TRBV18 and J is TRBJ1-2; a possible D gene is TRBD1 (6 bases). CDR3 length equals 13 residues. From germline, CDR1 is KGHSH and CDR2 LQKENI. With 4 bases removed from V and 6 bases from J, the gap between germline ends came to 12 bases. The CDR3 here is CASSQDSSDGYTF. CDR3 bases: TGTGCCAGCTCACAGGACAGCTCCGATGGCTACACCTTC.

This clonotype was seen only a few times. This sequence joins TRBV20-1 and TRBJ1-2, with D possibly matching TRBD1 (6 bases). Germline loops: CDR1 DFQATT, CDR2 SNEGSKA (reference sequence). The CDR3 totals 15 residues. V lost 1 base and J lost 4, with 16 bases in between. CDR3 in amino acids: CSARASQQGFYGYTF. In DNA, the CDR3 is TGCAGTGCTAGAGCCTCCCAACAGGGCTTCTATGGCTACACCTTC.

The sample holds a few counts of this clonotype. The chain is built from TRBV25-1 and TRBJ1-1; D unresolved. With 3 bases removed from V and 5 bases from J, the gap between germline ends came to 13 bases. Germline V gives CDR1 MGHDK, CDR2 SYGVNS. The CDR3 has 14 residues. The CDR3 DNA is TGTGCCAGCAGTGACCGTATGGGGAGGACTGAAGCTTTCTTT. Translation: CASSDRMGRTEAFF.